Each of the 8 T cell receptor beta chains below was sequenced from the same sample in a study of cytomegalovirus exposure and HLA in healthy donors. The primer mix had 60 Vbeta and 13 Jbeta primers. TCRdb keeps only in-frame clones here, not all; method: immunoSEQ multiplex PCR. This sample carries approximately 140,000 clones, roughly 77% of them seen once, and the ten largest clones take 3.5%. Material for sequencing was PBMCs. These receptors originate from a human donor in good health.

This chain connects TRBV7-2 to TRBJ2-5, with D possibly being TRBD1 (5 bases). V lost 4 bases and J 5 bases, leaving 14 bases between the germline ends. The CDR3 has 14 amino acids. Germline V lookup: CDR1 SGHTA, CDR2 FQGNSA. The CDR3 loop is CASSSDNVLETQYF. In nucleotides, the CDR3 is TGTGCCAGCAGCTCGGACAATGTTTTGGAGACCCAGTACTTC.

This clone was seen once. The chain couples TRBV7-9 to TRBJ1-2, with 11 bases identical to TRBD1. Germline V gene sequence: CDR1 SEHNR, CDR2 FQNEAQ (reference sequence). This CDR3 has 15 residues. J was trimmed by 3 bases and V by 4 bases; bases with no gene match: 4. In DNA form, the CDR3 reads TGTGCCAGCAGCTCCGGACAGGGGGCAGACTATGGCTACACCTTC. This codes for CASSSGQGADYGYTF.

This chain joins TRBV7-6 and TRBJ1-2; the match to TRBD1 covers 8 bases. From germline, CDR1 is SGHVS and CDR2 FNYEAQ. The CDR3 is made up of 15 amino acids. After removal of 5 bases from V and 5 bases from J, the junction contained 10 bases not matched to a gene. CDR3 sequence (DNA): TGTGCCAGCAGCCCCCAGGACAGGGAGGGATATGGCTACACCTTC. Translated: CASSPQDREGYGYTF.

This chain's CDR3 is CASSQYFVARGSYEQYF. The CDR3 nucleotides are TGTGCCAGCAGCCAGTATTTTGTGGCTCGGGGGAGCTACGAGCAGTACTTC. This chain uses TRBV14 with TRBJ2-7; TRBD2 might be the D (6 bases). Germline V gene data show CDR1 as SGHDN and CDR2 as FVKESK. With 3 bases removed from V and 3 bases from J, the gap between germline ends came to 21 bases. CDR3 size: 17 residues. The whole variable domain, remainder taken from reference TRBV14 and TRBJ2-7, is EAGVTQFPSHSVIEKGQTVTLRCDPISGHDNLYWYRRVMGKEIKFLLHFVKESKQDESGMPNNRFLAERTGGTYSTLKVQPAELEDSGVYFCASSQYFVARGSYEQYFGPGTRLTVT.

This clone has more than one count but fewer than ten. The CDR3 region has the DNA TGTGCCAGCGGGGGACAGGGTGTCTACGAGCAGTACTTC. As protein: CASGGQGVYEQYF. The chain recombines TRBV27 with TRBJ2-7; 9 bases agree with TRBD1. V shed 8 bases, J shed 3 bases, and the junction held 5 bases outside the gene matches. The CDR3 consists of 13 residues. In germline, CDR1 is MNHEY, CDR2 SMNVEV (reference sequence).

This clone appeared a single time. V gene TRBV4-1 combines with J gene TRBJ1-1; tentative D call: TRBD1 (6 bases). V was trimmed by 2 bases and J by 0 bases, leaving 10 bases between them. The CDR3 length is 15 residues. The germline V gene has CDR1 MGHRA and CDR2 YSYEKL. CDR3 region: CASSQQGTMNTEAFF. As DNA, the CDR3 is TGCGCCAGCAGCCAACAGGGGACTATGAACACTGAAGCTTTCTTT.

The chain employs TRBV30 and TRBJ1-3, with D uncertain. V lost 0 bases, J lost 4 bases, and 13 bases lay in between. The CDR3 loop spans 15 amino acids. Germline CDR1 and CDR2: GTSNPN and SVGIG (reference sequence). The CDR3: CAWSVRGLPGNTIYF. CDR3 DNA: TGTGCCTGGAGTGTAAGAGGCCTGCCGGGAAACACCATATATTTT.

The sample holds a few counts of this clone. This chain connects TRBV7-2 to TRBJ1-5, with D possibly TRBD1 on 6 matching bases. In germline, CDR1 is SGHTA, CDR2 FQGNSA. Trimming removed 2 bases from V and 4 bases from J, with 9 bases in between. CDR3 length: 14 residues. The CDR3 sequence: CASSLMGTNQPQHF. The CDR3 bases are TGTGCCAGCAGCTTAATGGGGACAAATCAGCCCCAGCATTTT.